A single count supports the clone carrying this TCR beta chain. Using immunoSEQ multiplex PCR, the repertoire was profiled, and TCRdb retains in-frame clones only, with some absent. The sample comprises 120,000 to 150,000 clones, approximately 80% of which are singletons, and roughly 4% rests with the top ten. The data derive from a study of blood T cell repertoires in COVID-19. Study summary: Each recovered donor of Cohort 3 presented with two negative PCRs, clearance, or symptom resolution. Sites across the United States, Italy and Spain contributed samples from acute and convalescent COVID-19. In each case, the material was cDNA or gDNA derived from T cells, B-cell-depleted T cells, or PBMCs.

The trim removed 1 base at V and 8 bases at J, leaving 14 bases unmatched. CDR1 and CDR2 from the germline V gene are SQVTM and ANQGSEA. This CDR3 has 15 amino acids. The sequence was collected from a man aged 50 or older in a cohort exposed to, infected with or recovered from COVID-19 (not recorded which). The chain is built from TRBV29-1 and TRBJ2-7; 7 bases map to TRBD1. Sequencing was done on a sample of PBMCs or T cells enriched from blood (not recorded which). The CDR3 is CSVEGSSTGLIQQYF. The DNA of the CDR3 is TGCAGCGTTGAAGGTAGCTCGACAGGGTTAATCCAGCAGTACTTC.